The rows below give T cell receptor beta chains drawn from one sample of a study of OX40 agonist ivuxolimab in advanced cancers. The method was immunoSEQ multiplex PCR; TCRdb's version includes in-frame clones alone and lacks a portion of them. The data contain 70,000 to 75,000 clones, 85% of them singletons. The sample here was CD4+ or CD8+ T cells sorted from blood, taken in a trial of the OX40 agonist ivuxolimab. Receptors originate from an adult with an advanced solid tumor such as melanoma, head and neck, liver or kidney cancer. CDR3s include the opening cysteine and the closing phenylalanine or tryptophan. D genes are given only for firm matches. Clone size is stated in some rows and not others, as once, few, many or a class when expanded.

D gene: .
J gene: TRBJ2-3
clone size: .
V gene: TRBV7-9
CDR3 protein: CASAPGAKDTQYF
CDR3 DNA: TGTGCCAGCGCCCCAGGGGCAAAGGATACGCAGTATTTT

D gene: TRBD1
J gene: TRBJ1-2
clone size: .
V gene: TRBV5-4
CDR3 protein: CASSPGTVLVYGYTF
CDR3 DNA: TGTGCCAGCAGCCCCGGGACAGTGCTCGTTTATGGCTACACCTTC

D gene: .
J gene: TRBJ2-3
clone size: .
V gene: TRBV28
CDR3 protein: CASSLRGGSDTQYF
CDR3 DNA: TGTGCCAGCAGTTTACGCGGGGGCAGTGATACGCAGTATTTT

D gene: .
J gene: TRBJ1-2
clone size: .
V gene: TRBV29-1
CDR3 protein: CSARDQGLYGYTF
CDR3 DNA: TGCAGCGCCCGAGATCAGGGCTTATATGGCTACACCTTC

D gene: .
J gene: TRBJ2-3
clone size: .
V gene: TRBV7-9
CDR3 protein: CASSPMGAGVDTQYF
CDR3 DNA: TGTGCCAGCAGCCCCATGGGGGCGGGAGTAGATACGCAGTATTTT

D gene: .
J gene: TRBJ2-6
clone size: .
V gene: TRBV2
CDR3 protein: CASRGVTVVSGANVLTF
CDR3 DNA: TGTGCCAGCAGGGGAGTGACAGTCGTCTCTGGGGCCAACGTCCTGACTTTC

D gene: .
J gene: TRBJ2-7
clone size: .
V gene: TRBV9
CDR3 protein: CASSAADTSYEQYF
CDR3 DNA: TGTGCCAGCAGCGCTGCTGACACTTCCTACGAGCAGTACTTC

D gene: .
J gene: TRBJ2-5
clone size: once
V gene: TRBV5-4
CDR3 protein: CASSSKMAGGETQYF
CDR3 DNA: TGTGCCAGCAGCTCAAAAATGGCCGGAGGGGAGACCCAGTACTTC

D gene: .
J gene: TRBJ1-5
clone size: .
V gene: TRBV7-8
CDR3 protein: CASSLLPTGFMSNQPQHF
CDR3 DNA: TGTGCCAGCAGCTTATTGCCAACAGGGTTTATGAGCAATCAGCCCCAGCATTTT

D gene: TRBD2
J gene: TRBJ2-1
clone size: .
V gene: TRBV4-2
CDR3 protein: CASSQATSGTSYNEQFF
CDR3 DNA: TGTGCCAGCAGCCAAGCGACTAGCGGGACATCATACAATGAGCAGTTCTTC

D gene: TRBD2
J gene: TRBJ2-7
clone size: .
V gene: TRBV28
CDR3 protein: CASSPSGRGASYEQYF
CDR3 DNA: TGTGCCAGCAGTCCATCGGGGCGGGGGGCATCCTACGAGCAGTACTTC

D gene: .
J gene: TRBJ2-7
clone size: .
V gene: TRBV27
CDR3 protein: CASSSRGTSEGLEQYF
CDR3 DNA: TGTGCCAGCAGTTCCCGGGGGACAAGCGAGGGATTGGAGCAGTACTTC

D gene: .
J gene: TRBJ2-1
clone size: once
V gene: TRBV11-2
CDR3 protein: CASSLEVEQFF
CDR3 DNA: TGTGCCAGCAGCTTAGAGGTTGAGCAGTTCTTC